This TCR beta chain was documented in a study of blood T cell repertoires in COVID-19. Study-level background: Material from acute and convalescent COVID-19 was sourced from the United States, Italy and Spain. The analysed material was cDNA or gDNA that came from T cells, B-cell-depleted T cells, or PBMCs.

From germline, CDR1 is MDHEN and CDR2 SYDVKM. This CDR3 spans 14 amino acids. J gave up 12 bases and V 5 bases, and 12 bases lay outside the gene matches. Authors' data handling: By means of reference gene primer amplification, nucleated cell counts were estimated. The repertoire was sequenced with immunoSEQ multiplex PCR; TCRdb's copy has only in-frame clones and lacks some. V and J calls and clone size are given by that table; D and trimming were obtained from the DNA. The repertoire consists of more than 200,000 clones, with more than 65% occurring once and the leading ten covering 4.4%. Sequences were obtained from peripheral blood. V usage is TRBV28 and J usage is TRBJ1-4; 7 nucleotides align to TRBD1. This clonotype was sampled from a man between 45 and 60 years old with active or convalescent COVID-19. This chain's CDR3 is CASSIPGQLNELFF. The CDR3 coding sequence is TGTGCCAGCAGTATACCGGGACAGTTGAACGAACTGTTTTTT. The variable domain in full, with the rest retrieved from reference TRBV28 and TRBJ1-4, is DVKVTQSSRYLVKRTGEKVFLECVQDMDHENMFWYRQDPGLGLRLIYFSYDVKMKEKGDIPEGYSVSREKKERFSLILESASTNQTSMYLCASSIPGQLNELFFGSGTQLSVL.